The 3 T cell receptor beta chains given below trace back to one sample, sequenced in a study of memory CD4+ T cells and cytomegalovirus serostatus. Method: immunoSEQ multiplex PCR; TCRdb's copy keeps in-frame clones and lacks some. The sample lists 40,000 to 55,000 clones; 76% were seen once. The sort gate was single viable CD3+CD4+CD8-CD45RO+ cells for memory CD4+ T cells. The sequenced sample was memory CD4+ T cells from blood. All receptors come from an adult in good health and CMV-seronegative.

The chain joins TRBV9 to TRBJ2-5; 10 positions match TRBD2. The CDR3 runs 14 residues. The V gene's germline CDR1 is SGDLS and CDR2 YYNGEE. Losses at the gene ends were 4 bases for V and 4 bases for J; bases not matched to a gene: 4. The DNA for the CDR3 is TGTGCCAGCAGCTTAGCGGGGGGCCTAGAGACCCAGTACTTC. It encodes CASSLAGGLETQYF.

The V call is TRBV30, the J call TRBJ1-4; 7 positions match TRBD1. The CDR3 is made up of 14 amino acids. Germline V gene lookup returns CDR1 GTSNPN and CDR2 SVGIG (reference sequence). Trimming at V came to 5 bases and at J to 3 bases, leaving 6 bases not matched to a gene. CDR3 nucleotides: TGTGCCTGGCTCAAGGGGGCACCTAATGAAAAACTGTTTTTT. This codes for CAWLKGAPNEKLFF.

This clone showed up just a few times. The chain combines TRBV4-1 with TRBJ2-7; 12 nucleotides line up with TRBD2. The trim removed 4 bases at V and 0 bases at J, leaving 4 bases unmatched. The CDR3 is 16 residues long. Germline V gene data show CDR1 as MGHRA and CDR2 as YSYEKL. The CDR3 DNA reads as TGCGCCAGCAGCCTGAGACTAGCGGGGGACTCCTACGAGCAGTACTTC. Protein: CASSLRLAGDSYEQYF.